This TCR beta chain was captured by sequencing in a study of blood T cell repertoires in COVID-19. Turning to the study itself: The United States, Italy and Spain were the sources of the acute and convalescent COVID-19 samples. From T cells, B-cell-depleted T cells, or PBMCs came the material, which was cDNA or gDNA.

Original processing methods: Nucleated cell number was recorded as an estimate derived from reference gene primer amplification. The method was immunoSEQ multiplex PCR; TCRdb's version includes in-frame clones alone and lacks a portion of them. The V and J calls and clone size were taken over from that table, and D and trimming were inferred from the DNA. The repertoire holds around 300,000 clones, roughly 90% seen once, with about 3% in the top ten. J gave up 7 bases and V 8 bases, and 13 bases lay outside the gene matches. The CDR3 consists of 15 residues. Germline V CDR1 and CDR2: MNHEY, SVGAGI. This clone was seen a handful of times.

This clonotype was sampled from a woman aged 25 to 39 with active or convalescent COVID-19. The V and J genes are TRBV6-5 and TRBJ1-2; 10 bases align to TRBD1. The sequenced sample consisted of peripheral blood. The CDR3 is CASGSDGQGGGGYTF. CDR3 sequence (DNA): TGTGCCAGCGGGTCGGACGGACAGGGGGGCGGTGGCTACACCTTC.